This TCR beta chain was identified in a study of T-cell reconstitution after alpha-beta-depleted transplantation in children. Study results and caveats: Roughly two months post-transplant, alpha-beta T cells reportedly originated from several hundred graft clones that had expanded. Newly made T cells mostly supplied T-cell counts and diversity one year after transplant. Surviving thymic progenitors and recipient T cells were the source of high TCRbeta diversity at day 60 in some patients.

Preparing the TCRbeta library involved the use of unique molecular identifiers. MiXCR was run by TCRdb on the PCR reads, yielding one entry per CDR3 protein. The data hold about 77,000 distinct CDR3 sequences, with less than 20% observed a single time. About this clonotype: Its target is not known.

The clonotype originates from a male patient aged 2-15 years who had a stem cell transplant for acute lymphoblastic leukemia, so the T cells may come from the graft donor. The sample consisted of PBMCs, mostly from graft donor cells, taken 360 days after TCRalphabeta/CD19-depleted stem cell transplant.

The CDR3 loop reads CASSQGLGRGYGYTF. The CDR3 bases are TGTGCCAGCAGCCAAGGTCTGGGGAGGGGCTATGGCTACACCTTC. This rearrangement joins TRBV3-1 to TRBJ1-2, with D possibly TRBD1 on 5 matching bases. Trimming shortened V by 1 base and J by 4 bases, and 13 bases separated the two germline ends. This CDR3 region has 15 residues. CDR1 LGHDT and CDR2 YNNKEL come from the germline V gene (reference sequence).